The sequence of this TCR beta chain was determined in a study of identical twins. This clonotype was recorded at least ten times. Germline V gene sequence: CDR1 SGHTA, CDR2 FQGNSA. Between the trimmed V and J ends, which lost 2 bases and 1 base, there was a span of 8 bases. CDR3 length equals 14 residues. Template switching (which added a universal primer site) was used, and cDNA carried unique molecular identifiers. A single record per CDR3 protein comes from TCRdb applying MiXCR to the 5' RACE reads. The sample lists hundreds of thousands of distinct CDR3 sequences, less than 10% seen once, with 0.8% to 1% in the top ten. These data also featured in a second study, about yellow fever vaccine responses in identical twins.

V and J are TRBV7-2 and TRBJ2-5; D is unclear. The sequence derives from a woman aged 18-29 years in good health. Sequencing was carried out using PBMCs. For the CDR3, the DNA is TGTGCCAGCAGCTTAATAAGCTTCCAAGAGACCCAGTACTTC. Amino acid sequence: CASSLISFQETQYF.